This paragraph covers one T cell receptor beta chain sequence. This sample stems from a study of blood T cell repertoires in COVID-19. The CDR3 has 15 amino acids. Trimming cost V 5 bases and J 5 bases; bases outside gene matches: 5. CDR1 is SGHAT and CDR2 is FQNNGV in the germline V gene. The method was immunoSEQ multiplex PCR; TCRdb's version includes in-frame clones alone and lacks a portion of them. This sample has a few hundred thousand clones, with around 82% found just once. This clonotype was sampled from a human donor with COVID-19, enrolled during active disease. The donor label of this sample is uncertain. The material sequenced was peripheral blood. This sequence joins TRBV11-2 and TRBJ2-1; TRBD2 aligns across 11 bases. CDR3 coding DNA: TGTGCCAGCAGCCTTACTAGCGGGGGTAACAATGAGCAGTTCTTC. Its translation is CASSLTSGGNNEQFF.